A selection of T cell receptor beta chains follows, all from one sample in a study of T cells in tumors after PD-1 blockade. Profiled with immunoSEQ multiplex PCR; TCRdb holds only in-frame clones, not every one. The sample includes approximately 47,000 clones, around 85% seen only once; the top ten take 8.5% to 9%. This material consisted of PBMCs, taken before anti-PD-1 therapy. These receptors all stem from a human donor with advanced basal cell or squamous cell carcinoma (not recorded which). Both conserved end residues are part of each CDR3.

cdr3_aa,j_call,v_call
CASSQALAGALQSSYNEQFF,TRBJ2-1,TRBV4-2
CASRAVTGDRDEQYF,TRBJ2-7,TRBV27
CASSPTGEETQYF,TRBJ2-5,TRBV18
CASSLGQRSSYNEQFF,TRBJ2-1,TRBV5-1
CASRRGRGNTIYF,TRBJ1-3,TRBV2
CASSLRQGGEQYF,TRBJ2-7,TRBV5-4
CASSVDLGLNQPQHF,TRBJ1-5,TRBV9
CASSQAALASDYEQYF,TRBJ2-7,TRBV4-2
CATSDYRGRDTQYF,TRBJ2-3,TRBV24-1
CASSPGQQETQYF,TRBJ2-5,TRBV11-1
CASSSAMGGETQYF,TRBJ2-5,TRBV6-6
CASSDYRGVNTEAFF,TRBJ1-1,TRBV4-1
CASSPRPPFEGYNEQFF,TRBJ2-1,TRBV6-6
CASSPHGGDTEAFF,TRBJ1-1,TRBV3-1/TRBV3-2
CASSRGTLGDQPQHF,TRBJ1-5,TRBV6-5
CASSKARGPENTEAFF,TRBJ1-1,TRBV21-1
CASSTGQNTEAFF,TRBJ1-1,TRBV18
CATSRATGQGNGYTF,TRBJ1-2,TRBV15
CASSQEPVYGYTF,TRBJ1-2,TRBV4-1
CASSSSVTDTQYF,TRBJ2-3,TRBV7-2
CASSGGSGGLEAQYF,TRBJ2-5,TRBV19
CASSLEQGIGEQYF,TRBJ2-7,TRBV5-4
CASSLDIGNTGELFF,TRBJ2-2,TRBV5-1
CSAYGGETQYF,TRBJ2-5,TRBV20-1
CASSLGTSGGRTDTQYF,TRBJ2-3,TRBV5-1
CASRGHSQETQYF,TRBJ2-5,TRBV19
CASSLETQETQYF,TRBJ2-5,TRBV7-9
CASSLGTSSYNEQFF,TRBJ2-1,TRBV5-1
CASSGNGAPHTQYF,TRBJ2-3,TRBV5-4
CASSSRDRGYTNTEAFF,TRBJ1-1,TRBV7-6
CASSQDLGQPREQYF,TRBJ2-7,TRBV4-2
CASGVGYEQFF,TRBJ2-1,TRBV7-9
CASSLDGRGGSGNTIYF,TRBJ1-3,TRBV5-4
CASSLPSGGGRETQYF,TRBJ2-5,TRBV3-1/TRBV3-2
CASSSAQGLEQYF,TRBJ2-7,TRBV12-3/TRBV12-4
CASSNRDRGDTQYF,TRBJ2-3,TRBV2
CASSGLYTGFTEAFF,TRBJ1-1,TRBV2
CASHRRDGGETQYF,TRBJ2-5,TRBV3-1/TRBV3-2
CASGTSYTGARIF,TRBJ2-7,TRBV2
CSASAGAEAFF,TRBJ1-1,TRBV20-1
CASTRGGQGGNTEAFF,TRBJ1-1,TRBV5-1
CASRPTYFGGFF,TRBJ1-1,TRBV12-3/TRBV12-4
CASSLSGTSGLFSNNEQFF,TRBJ2-1,TRBV27
CASSLRQARSTDTQYF,TRBJ2-3,TRBV28
CASSAGGGLPLYEQYF,TRBJ2-7,TRBV5-4
CASSFVTGSLYNEQFF,TRBJ2-1,TRBV7-9
CASSLAGASTEAFF,TRBJ1-1,TRBV7-9
CASSPRQGASEQYF,TRBJ2-7,TRBV14
CASSQVGGRRGNEQYF,TRBJ2-7,TRBV4-2